These 3 T cell receptor beta chains originate from one sample sequenced in a study of Ad26.COV2.S vaccination and SARS-CoV-2 variants (dated by TCRdb to the early 2020s). Library generation was performed with the immunoSEQ multiplex PCR assay. As stored in TCRdb, this immuneACCESS dataset retains in-frame rearrangements with V and J assigned. A fraction of the clones does not appear; measured against another copy, unresolved V genes explain less than half of the discrepancy, and the remainder lacks a known reason. Recorded for this sample are under 550,000 clones; roughly 90% of them occurred a single time. About 4% of the sample belongs to the ten largest clones. According to the study, the label for this sample's treatment or condition signals: 15 to 20 received Ad26.COV2.S at low or high dose, single or two shots; about 5 received placebo; per-sample allocation not given. Repertoires of vaccine and placebo recipients were sequenced from samples collected on day 63 after the first injection.

Sample: peripheral blood, taken in a trial of Ad26.COV2.S vaccine versus placebo. Receptors originate from a person between 18 and 60 years old who received the Ad26.COV2.S COVID-19 vaccine or a placebo.

The gene calls are TRBV7-8 and TRBJ2-5, with 8 bases that match TRBD1. CDR1 and CDR2 (germline): SGHVS, FQNEAQ. The V gene end was trimmed by 5 bases and the J gene end by 2 bases; junction bases not matched to a gene: 10. The CDR3 consists of 16 residues. Written as DNA, the CDR3 is TGTGCCAGCAGCGTGCAAGACAGGGGCCTTCAAGAGACCCAGTACTTC. Amino acids: CASSVQDRGLQETQYF.

The chain links TRBV30 to TRBJ2-5; D unresolved. Germline V gene data show CDR1 as GTSNPN and CDR2 as SVGIG (reference sequence). V gave up 0 bases and J gave up 8 bases, with 10 bases separating them. This CDR3 contains 12 residues. The CDR3 spells CAWSVISATQYF. The CDR3, as DNA: TGTGCCTGGAGTGTTATATCTGCTACCCAGTACTTC.

V usage is TRBV4-3 and J usage is TRBJ2-1; 8 bases map to TRBD2. Trimming at V came to 1 base and at J to 10 bases, leaving 9 bases not matched to a gene. In germline, CDR1 is LGHNA, CDR2 YSLEER. The CDR3 is 15 residues long. The CDR3 spells CASSQVTSVMGEQFF. DNA of the CDR3: TGCGCCAGCAGCCAAGTGACTAGCGTCATGGGGGAGCAGTTCTTC.